One T cell receptor beta chain is described in this entry. Treatment described: around 19 received Ad26.COV2.S at low or high dose, single or two shots; roughly five received placebo; per-sample allocation not given. Sample collection was performed on day 63 after the first vaccine or placebo injection. Here immunoSEQ multiplex PCR was the method, and the copy in TCRdb shows in-frame clones only, minus some. The sample lists a few hundred thousand clones, over 75% seen once, with less than 4% in the top ten. The entry originates in a study of Ad26.COV2.S vaccination and SARS-CoV-2 variants. Trimming pared 6 bases from V and 2 bases from J, leaving 10 bases between. Looked up from germline, CDR1 is MDHEN and CDR2 is SYDVKM. CDR3 length: 13 residues.

Sequencing used peripheral blood, obtained in a trial of Ad26.COV2.S vaccine versus placebo. V gene TRBV28 combines with J gene TRBJ1-2; D is ambiguous. The clonotype comes from a person between 18 and 65 years old who received the Ad26.COV2.S COVID-19 vaccine or a placebo. The CDR3 sequence is CASSHFENYGYTF. In DNA form, the CDR3 reads TGTGCCAGCAGCCATTTTGAAAACTATGGCTACACCTTC.